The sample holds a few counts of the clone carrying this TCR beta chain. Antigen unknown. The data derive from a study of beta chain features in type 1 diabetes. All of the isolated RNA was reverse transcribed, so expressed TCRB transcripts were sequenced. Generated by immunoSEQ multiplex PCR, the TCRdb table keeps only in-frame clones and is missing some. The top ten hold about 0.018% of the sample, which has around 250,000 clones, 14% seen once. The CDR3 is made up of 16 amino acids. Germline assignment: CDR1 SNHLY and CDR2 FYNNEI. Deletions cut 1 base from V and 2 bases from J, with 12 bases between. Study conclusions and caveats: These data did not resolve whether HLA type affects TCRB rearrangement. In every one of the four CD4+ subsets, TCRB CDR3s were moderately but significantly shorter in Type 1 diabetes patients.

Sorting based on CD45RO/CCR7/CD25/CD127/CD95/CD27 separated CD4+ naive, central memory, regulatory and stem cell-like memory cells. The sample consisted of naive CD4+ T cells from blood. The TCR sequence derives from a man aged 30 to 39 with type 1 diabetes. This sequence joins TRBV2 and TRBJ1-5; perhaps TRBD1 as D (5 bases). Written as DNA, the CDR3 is TGTGCCAGCAGTGAAGGGGGCAGGATCGGCAATCAGCCCCAGCATTTT. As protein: CASSEGGRIGNQPQHF. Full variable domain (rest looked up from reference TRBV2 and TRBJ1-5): EPEVTQTPSHQVTQMGQEVILRCVPISNHLYFYWYRQILGQKVEFLVSFYNNEISEKSEIFDDQFSVERPDGSNFTLKIRSTKLEDSAMYFCASSEGGRIGNQPQHFGDGTRLSIL.